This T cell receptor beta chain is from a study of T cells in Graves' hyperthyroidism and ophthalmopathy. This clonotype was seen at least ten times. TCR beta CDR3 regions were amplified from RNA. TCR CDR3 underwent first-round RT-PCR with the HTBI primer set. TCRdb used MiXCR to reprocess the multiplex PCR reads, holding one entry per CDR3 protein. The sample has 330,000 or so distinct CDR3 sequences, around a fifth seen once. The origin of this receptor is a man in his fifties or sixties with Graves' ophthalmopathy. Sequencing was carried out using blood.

CDR3 in amino acids: CASSPQWTGGNPSYEQYF. The DNA for the CDR3 is TGTGCCAGCAGCCCCCAGTGGACAGGGGGCAATCCATCCTACGAGCAGTACTTC. The chain couples TRBV27 to TRBJ2-7, with TRBD1 matching over 11 bases. This CDR3 has 18 residues. J gave up 1 base and V 6 bases, and 14 bases lay outside the gene matches. The V gene's germline CDR1 is MNHEY and CDR2 SMNVEV (reference sequence).